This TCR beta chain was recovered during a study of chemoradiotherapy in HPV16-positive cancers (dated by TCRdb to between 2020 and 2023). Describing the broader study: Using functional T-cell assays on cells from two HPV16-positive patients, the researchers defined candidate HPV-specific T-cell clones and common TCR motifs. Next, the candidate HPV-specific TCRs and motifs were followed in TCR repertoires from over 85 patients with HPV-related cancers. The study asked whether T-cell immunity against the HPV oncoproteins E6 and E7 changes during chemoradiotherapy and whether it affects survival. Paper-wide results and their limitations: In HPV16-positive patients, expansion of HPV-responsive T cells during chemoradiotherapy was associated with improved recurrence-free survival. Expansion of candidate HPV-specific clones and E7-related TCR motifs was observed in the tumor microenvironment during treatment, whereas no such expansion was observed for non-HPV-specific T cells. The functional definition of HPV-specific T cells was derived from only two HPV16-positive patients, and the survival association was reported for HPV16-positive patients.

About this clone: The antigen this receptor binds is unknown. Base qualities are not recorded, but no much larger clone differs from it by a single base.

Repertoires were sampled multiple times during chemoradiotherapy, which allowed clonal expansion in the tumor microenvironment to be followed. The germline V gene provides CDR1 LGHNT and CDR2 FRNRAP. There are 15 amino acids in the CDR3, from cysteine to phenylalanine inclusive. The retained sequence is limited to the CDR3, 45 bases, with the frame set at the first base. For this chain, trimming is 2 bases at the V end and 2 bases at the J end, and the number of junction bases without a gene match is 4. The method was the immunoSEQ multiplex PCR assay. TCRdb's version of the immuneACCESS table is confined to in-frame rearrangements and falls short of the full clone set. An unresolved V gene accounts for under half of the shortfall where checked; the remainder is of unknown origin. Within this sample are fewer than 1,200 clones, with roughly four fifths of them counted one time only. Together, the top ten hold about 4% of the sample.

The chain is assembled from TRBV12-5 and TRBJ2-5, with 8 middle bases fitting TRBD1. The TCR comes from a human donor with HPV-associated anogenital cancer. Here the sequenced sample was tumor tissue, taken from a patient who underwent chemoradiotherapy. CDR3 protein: CASGLMGTGQETQYF. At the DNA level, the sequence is TGTGCTAGTGGTTTGATGGGGACAGGTCAAGAGACCCAGTACTTC.